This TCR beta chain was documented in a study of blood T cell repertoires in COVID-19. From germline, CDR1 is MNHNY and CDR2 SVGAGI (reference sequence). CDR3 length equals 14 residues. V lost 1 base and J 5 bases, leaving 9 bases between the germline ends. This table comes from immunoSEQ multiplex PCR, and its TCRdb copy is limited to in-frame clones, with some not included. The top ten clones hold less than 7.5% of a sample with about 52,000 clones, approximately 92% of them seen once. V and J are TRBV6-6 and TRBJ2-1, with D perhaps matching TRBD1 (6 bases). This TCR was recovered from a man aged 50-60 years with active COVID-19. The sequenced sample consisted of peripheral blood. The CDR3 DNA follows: TGTGCCAGCAGTTACTTCCAGGGGAACAATGAGCAGTTCTTC. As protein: CASSYFQGNNEQFF.